This TCR beta chain is from a study of blood T cell repertoires in COVID-19. The overall study: PBMCs, B-cell-depleted T cells, or T cells provided the cDNA or gDNA that made up the material.

The germline V and J ends were trimmed by 1 base and 4 bases, with 12 bases remaining between them. From germline, CDR1 is KGHDR and CDR2 SFDVKD. The CDR3 totals 16 residues. The table came from immunoSEQ multiplex PCR; TCRdb's copy has only in-frame clones and leaves some out. The sample has approximately 500,000 clones, roughly 89% seen once. Sequencing was performed on peripheral blood. This chain connects TRBV24-1 to TRBJ2-2; TRBD2 might be the D (5 bases). This TCR was recovered from a woman between 50 and 59 years old with COVID-19, enrolled during active disease. The CDR3 sequence is CATSDLPGRGTGELFF. CDR3 coding DNA: TGTGCCACCAGTGATTTACCCGGCCGGGGCACCGGGGAGCTGTTTTTT.